The next 23 T cell receptor beta chains were all read from a single sample in a study of T cells in women clearing cervical HPV infection. This table comes from immunoSEQ multiplex PCR, and its TCRdb copy is limited to in-frame clones, with some not included. The specimen's table records roughly 48,000 clones. The source material was blood buffy coat. These receptors were obtained from a woman aged 18 to 75 with a cervical HPV16 infection that either progressed to CIN3+ or cleared (not recorded which).

Concerning this clone itself: The read halts 3 residues ahead of the CDR3 end, with the missing end drawn from the germline J gene. The rearrangement links TRBV5-4 to TRBJ2-2; 11 nucleotides agree with TRBD1. V lost 3 bases, J lost 9 bases, and 4 bases stayed unmatched. This CDR3 has 14 amino acids. The germline V gene encodes CDR1 SGHNT and CDR2 YYREEE (reference sequence). The chain's CDR3 is CASSSGQGARELFF. The DNA read from the CDR3 is TGTGCCAGCAGCTCTGGACAGGGGGCTAGGGAG.

For this clone: Coverage ceases 3 residues before the CDR3 finishes, and the germline J gene fills in the end. The chain has TRBV20-1 and TRBJ2-3, with TRBD2 identical over 8 bases. After removal of 3 bases from V and 1 base from J, the junction contained 3 bases not matched to a gene. Germline CDR1 is DFQATT and CDR2 is SNEGSKA (reference sequence). This CDR3 region has 14 residues. The CDR3 spells CSASGGAGTDTQYF. Incomplete CDR3 DNA: TGCAGTGCTAGCGGGGGGGCCGGCACAGATACG.

About this clone: The read ends 3 residues early relative to the CDR3; the germline J gene fills the gap. The gene calls are TRBV7-9 and TRBJ1-2; D unclear. The CDR3 length is 15 residues. Trimming stripped 3 bases from V and 0 bases from J, with 11 bases between. From germline, CDR1 is SEHNR and CDR2 FQNEAQ (reference sequence). This CDR3 reads CASSFRETPNYGYTF. CDR3 DNA (partial): TGTGCCAGCAGCTTTAGAGAAACCCCTAACTATGGC.

As concerns this clone: The DNA ends 3 residues before the CDR3 does, and the rest of the CDR3 is filled in from the germline J gene. The J gene is TRBJ1-2, the V gene TRBV13; weak D call: TRBD1 (5 bases). The CDR3 length is 15 residues. Germline V gives CDR1 PRHDT, CDR2 FYEKMQ (reference sequence). Trimming left V 5 bases short and J 4 bases short, with 17 bases between. CDR3 sequence reads: CASSHGPEGVYGYTF. The DNA read from the CDR3 is TGTGCCAGCAGCCACGGACCCGAAGGGGTCTATGGC.

As for this clone: The sequence runs out 3 residues before the end of the CDR3; the remainder is reconstructed from the germline J gene. The chain couples TRBV11-2 to TRBJ1-2; D is possibly TRBD1 (6 bases). The V and J ends lost 5 bases and 4 bases respectively, with 17 bases between them. The CDR3 length is 15 residues. Germline V gene data show CDR1 as SGHAT and CDR2 as FQNNGV. The part of the CDR3 DNA that was read is TGTGCCAGCAGCCCCTTGAGACAGGTCGGCTATGGC. The encoded protein is CASSPLRQVGYG. The entire CDR3 reads CASSPLRQVGYGYTF.

Notes on this clone: The read ends 3 residues early relative to the CDR3; the germline J gene fills the gap. This chain links TRBV30 with TRBJ2-7; no definite D call. CDR1 is GTSNPN, CDR2 SVGIG, per germline (reference sequence). This CDR3 is built from 11 residues. V was cut by 4 bases and J by 1 base, with 5 bases left in between. CDR3 bases read: TGTGCCTGGACCCTATCCTACGAG. Translated: CAWTLSYE. The complete CDR3 sequence is CAWTLSYEQYF.

Remarks on this clone: Sequencing ends 3 residues short of the CDR3 end; the germline J gene provides the rest. The V call is TRBV20-1, the J call TRBJ2-3, with 11 bases that match TRBD2. The CDR3 covers 14 residues. The germline gives CDR1 DFQATT, CDR2 SNEGSKA (reference sequence). V shed 6 bases and J 0 bases; nucleotides not matched to a gene: 2. CDR3 DNA (partial): TGCAGTGCATTAGCGGGGGGGAGCACAGATACG. Translation: CSALAGGSTDT. The full-length CDR3 reads as CSALAGGSTDTQYF.

On this clone itself: The CDR3 end lies 3 residues beyond the end of the read and is filled in from the germline J gene. J is TRBJ1-2 and V is TRBV20-1, with TRBD1 identical over 8 bases. J was trimmed by 2 bases and V by 0 bases; bases with no gene match: 5. The CDR3 is 15 residues long. The germline V gene encodes CDR1 DFQATT and CDR2 SNEGSKA (reference sequence). The CDR3 sequence is CSARDPGQANYGYTF. CDR3 DNA (partial): TGCAGTGCTAGAGATCCGGGACAGGCGAACTATGGC.

Regarding this clone: The read falls 3 residues short of the CDR3 end, and the missing part is taken from the germline J gene. V usage is TRBV2 and J usage is TRBJ1-6, with TRBD1 matching 9 bases. J lost 8 bases, V lost 4 bases, and 6 bases had no gene match. CDR1 and CDR2 from the germline V gene are SNHLY and FYNNEI. CDR3 length equals 15 residues. The CDR3 bases that were read are TGTGCCAGCAGTGCTGCGACAGGGGGGTATTCACCC. Translated: CASSAATGGYSP. The entire CDR3 protein is CASSAATGGYSPLHF.

A remark on this clone: The sequence runs out 3 residues before the end of the CDR3; the remainder is reconstructed from the germline J gene. This chain joins TRBV29-1 and TRBJ1-2; 7 nucleotides match TRBD1. The CDR3 runs 11 residues. The junction had 5 bases not matched to a gene; V was cut back by 6 bases and J by 7 bases. The V gene's germline CDR1 is SQVTM and CDR2 ANQGSEA. Incomplete CDR3 DNA: TGCAGCGTGTACAGGGGTAGTGGC. Protein sequence: CSVYRGSG. The full-length CDR3 reads as CSVYRGSGYTF.

Note on this clone: Sequencing ends 3 residues short of the CDR3 end; the germline J gene provides the rest. The sample contains more than one DNA sequence encoding this CDR3. The chain carries TRBV20-1 and TRBJ2-3; no clear D. CDR3 length equals 11 residues. V lost 4 bases, J lost 2 bases, and 4 bases lay in between. Germline lookup yields CDR1 DFQATT and CDR2 SNEGSKA (reference sequence). The sequenced CDR3 bases are TGCAGTGCTACCTCCACAGATACG. Protein: CSATSTDT. In full, the CDR3 reads CSATSTDTQYF.

As concerns this clone: The read comes to an end 3 residues before the CDR3 does, leaving the germline J gene to fill in the end. The rearrangement joins TRBV20-1 to TRBJ2-5; TRBD1 is a possible D gene (7 bases). The CDR3 contains 15 residues. Trimming took off 5 bases at V and 3 bases at J, with 19 bases between the two ends. In germline, CDR1 is DFQATT, CDR2 SNEGSKA (reference sequence). The CDR3 bases that were read are TGCAGTGCTGGAGGGGGCGCGGGACAGAAAGAGACC. Translated, it gives CSAGGGAGQKET. The CDR3, in full, reads CSAGGGAGQKETQYF.

Details on this clone: The read ends 3 residues shy of where the CDR3 ends; the end is completed using the germline J gene. The rearrangement uses TRBV5-6 and TRBJ2-3; tentatively, D is TRBD2 (5 bases). Germline V gene sequence: CDR1 SGHDT, CDR2 YYEEEE. V was cut by 1 base and J by 4 bases, with 10 bases left in between. This CDR3 is 14 amino acids long. The covered CDR3 bases are TGTGCCAGCAGCTTGTTAACTAGTCCAGATACG. Its translation: CASSLLTSPDT. The full CDR3 protein reads CASSLLTSPDTQYF. The full variable domain, its missing parts supplied by reference TRBV5-6 and TRBJ2-3, is DAGVTQSPTHLIKTRGQQVTLRCSPKSGHDTVSWYQQALGQGPQFIFQYYEEEERQRGNFPDRFSGHQFPNYSSELNVNALLLGDSALYLCASSLLTSPDTQYFGPGTRLTVL.

With regard to this clone: Read coverage stops 3 residues before the CDR3 terminus; the germline J gene supplies the remainder. V usage is TRBV7-9 and J usage is TRBJ2-3; 10 bases match TRBD2. The CDR3 is 15 residues long. Germline lookup yields CDR1 SEHNR and CDR2 FQNEAQ (reference sequence). J was trimmed by 3 bases and V by 5 bases; bases with no gene match: 5. The part of the CDR3 DNA that was read is TGTGCCAGCAGCCCCAGCGGGAGGGAGACAGATACG. This gives the protein CASSPSGRETDT. The whole CDR3 sequence is CASSPSGRETDTQYF.

In regard to this clone: The read terminates 3 residues before the CDR3 end, so the remaining end is supplied by the germline J gene. This chain joins TRBV7-2 and TRBJ2-2; a weak D match, TRBD2 (5 bases). V lost 5 bases and J 9 bases, leaving 16 bases between the germline ends. From germline, CDR1 is SGHTA and CDR2 FQGNSA. The CDR3 consists of 14 residues. The sequenced CDR3 bases are TGTGCCAGCAGCCACCTAGCAGGAGGCCGGGAG. It is translated as CASSHLAGGRE. In full, the CDR3 is CASSHLAGGRELFF.

A note on this clone: The read gets to within 3 residues of the CDR3 end, and the germline J gene fills in the rest. The J gene is TRBJ1-2, the V gene TRBV20-1; the D gene is possibly TRBD1 (6 bases). V lost 3 bases to trimming and J lost 4 bases, with 18 bases between them. Germline lookup yields CDR1 DFQATT and CDR2 SNEGSKA (reference sequence). This CDR3 contains 15 residues. Incomplete CDR3 DNA: TGCAGTGCTAGTTTGTCGACAGGTGGACTCTATGGC. Translating it yields CSASLSTGGLYG. The entire CDR3 protein is CSASLSTGGLYGYTF.

Comments on this clone: The read comes to an end 3 residues before the CDR3 does, leaving the germline J gene to fill in the end. The chain links TRBV18 to TRBJ2-7, with 8 bases matching TRBD2. Germline CDR1 KGHSH, CDR2 LQKENI. The CDR3 totals 14 residues. The ends lost 1 base at V and 1 base at J; junction bases unmatched: 0. The covered CDR3 bases are TGTGCCAGCTCACCACTAGCGGGGTCCTACGAG. Its protein product is CASSPLAGSYE. The whole CDR3 sequence is CASSPLAGSYEQYF.

Notes on this clone: The read ends 3 residues before the CDR3 terminus; that terminus is restored from the germline J gene. The rearrangement joins TRBV7-2 to TRBJ2-5; TRBD1 might be the D (5 bases). This CDR3 is 14 amino acids long. The V gene's germline CDR1 is SGHTA and CDR2 FQGNSA. Deletions cut 5 bases from V and 3 bases from J, with 13 bases between. CDR3 sequence: CASSTGAREETQYF. The DNA read from the CDR3 is TGTGCCAGCAGCACTGGGGCTAGAGAAGAGACC.

Turning to this clone: The read terminates 3 residues ahead of where the CDR3 ends, so the germline J gene completes it. The chain carries TRBV7-2 and TRBJ1-1; 7 nucleotides agree with TRBD1. The CDR3 has 14 residues. Germline CDR1 is SGHTA and CDR2 is FQGNSA. The ends lost 5 bases at V and 1 base at J; junction bases unmatched: 4. The CDR3 sequence is CASSIQGRNTEAFF. CDR3 DNA (partial): TGTGCCAGCAGCATACAGGGGAGGAACACTGAA.

A note on this clone: The junction differs from germline at one of its ends, possibly a read error. The read comes to an end 3 residues before the CDR3 does, leaving the germline J gene to fill in the end. The J gene is TRBJ2-5, the V gene TRBV4-2; no firm D call. Germline V gene sequence: CDR1 LGHNA, CDR2 YNFKEQ. This CDR3 has 15 residues. Incomplete CDR3 DNA: TGCGCCAGCAGCCAAGACTTGAGGTACCAAGAGACC. Translating it yields CASSQDLRYQET. The full CDR3 protein reads CASSQDLRYQETQYF.

Concerning this clone: The read terminates 3 residues before the CDR3 end, so the remaining end is supplied by the germline J gene. The chain recombines TRBV4-1 with TRBJ2-3, with 7 bases aligning to TRBD1. Germline V gene lookup returns CDR1 MGHRA and CDR2 YSYEKL. V lost 0 bases to trimming and J lost 2 bases; unmatched junction nucleotides: 2. CDR3 length: 15 amino acids. CDR3 DNA (partial): TGCGCCAGCAGCCAAGAGGGGACAGTCACAGATACG. Translated: CASSQEGTVTDT. The CDR3 in full is CASSQEGTVTDTQYF.

As concerns this clone: Sequencing ends 3 residues short of the CDR3 end; the germline J gene provides the rest. The chain joins TRBV5-1 to TRBJ2-1; D unresolved. Germline V gives CDR1 SGHRS, CDR2 YFSETQ. The CDR3 is 13 amino acids. V was cut by 5 bases and J by 7 bases, with 13 bases left in between. CDR3 bases read: TGCGCCAGCAGTGTGGGTATGCGGAATGAG. Its translation: CASSVGMRNE. The complete CDR3 protein is CASSVGMRNEQFF. Looking up the rest from reference TRBV5-1 and TRBJ2-1 gives the full variable domain: KAGVTQTPRYLIKTRGQQVTLSCSPISGHRSVSWYQQTPGQGLQFLFEYFSETQRNKGNFPGRFSGRQFSNSRSEMNVSTLELGDSALYLCASSVGMRNEQFFGPGTRLTVL.

As for this clone: The read is 3 residues too short to cover the CDR3 end, so that end is filled in from the germline J gene. The gene calls are TRBV30 and TRBJ1-1, with D uncertain. Germline assignment: CDR1 GTSNPN and CDR2 SVGIG (reference sequence). The CDR3 consists of 14 residues. The V gene lost 4 bases and the J gene lost 5 bases, with 17 bases spanning the gap. The CDR3 sequence is CAWIPRGGHTEAFF. Partial CDR3 DNA: TGTGCCTGGATCCCCCGGGGAGGTCATACTGAA. Full variable domain (missing parts from reference TRBV30 and TRBJ1-1): SQTIHQWPATLVQPVGSPLSLECTVEGTSNPNLYWYRQAAGRGLQLLFYSVGIGQISSEVPQNLSASRPQDRQFILSSKKLLLSDSGFYLCAWIPRGGHTEAFFGQGTRLTVV.